The T cell receptor beta chain under discussion was sequenced for a study of OX40 agonist ivuxolimab in advanced cancers. Study background: Participants, about 83% male, averaged roughly 55 years of age, ranging from about 23 to 90.

Repertoires were generated with immunoSEQ multiplex PCR, while TCRdb's copy carries only in-frame clones and drops some. The sample holds roughly 80,000 clones, about 80% seen once. Peripheral blood came from all dose cohorts at three timepoints. The germline V gene encodes CDR1 LGHNA and CDR2 YNFKEQ. The CDR3 sequence is 15 residues long. Trimming stripped 5 bases from V and 5 bases from J, with 19 bases between. The TCR comes from an adult with an advanced solid tumor such as melanoma, head and neck, liver or kidney cancer. This material consisted of CD4+ or CD8+ T cells sorted from blood, taken in a trial of the OX40 agonist ivuxolimab. The chain has TRBV4-2 and TRBJ2-7; weak D call: TRBD1 (7 bases). The DNA of the CDR3 is TGTGCCAGCAGCTCCCGACTAGACAGGGACAACGAGCAGTACTTC. Residues: CASSSRLDRDNEQYF.